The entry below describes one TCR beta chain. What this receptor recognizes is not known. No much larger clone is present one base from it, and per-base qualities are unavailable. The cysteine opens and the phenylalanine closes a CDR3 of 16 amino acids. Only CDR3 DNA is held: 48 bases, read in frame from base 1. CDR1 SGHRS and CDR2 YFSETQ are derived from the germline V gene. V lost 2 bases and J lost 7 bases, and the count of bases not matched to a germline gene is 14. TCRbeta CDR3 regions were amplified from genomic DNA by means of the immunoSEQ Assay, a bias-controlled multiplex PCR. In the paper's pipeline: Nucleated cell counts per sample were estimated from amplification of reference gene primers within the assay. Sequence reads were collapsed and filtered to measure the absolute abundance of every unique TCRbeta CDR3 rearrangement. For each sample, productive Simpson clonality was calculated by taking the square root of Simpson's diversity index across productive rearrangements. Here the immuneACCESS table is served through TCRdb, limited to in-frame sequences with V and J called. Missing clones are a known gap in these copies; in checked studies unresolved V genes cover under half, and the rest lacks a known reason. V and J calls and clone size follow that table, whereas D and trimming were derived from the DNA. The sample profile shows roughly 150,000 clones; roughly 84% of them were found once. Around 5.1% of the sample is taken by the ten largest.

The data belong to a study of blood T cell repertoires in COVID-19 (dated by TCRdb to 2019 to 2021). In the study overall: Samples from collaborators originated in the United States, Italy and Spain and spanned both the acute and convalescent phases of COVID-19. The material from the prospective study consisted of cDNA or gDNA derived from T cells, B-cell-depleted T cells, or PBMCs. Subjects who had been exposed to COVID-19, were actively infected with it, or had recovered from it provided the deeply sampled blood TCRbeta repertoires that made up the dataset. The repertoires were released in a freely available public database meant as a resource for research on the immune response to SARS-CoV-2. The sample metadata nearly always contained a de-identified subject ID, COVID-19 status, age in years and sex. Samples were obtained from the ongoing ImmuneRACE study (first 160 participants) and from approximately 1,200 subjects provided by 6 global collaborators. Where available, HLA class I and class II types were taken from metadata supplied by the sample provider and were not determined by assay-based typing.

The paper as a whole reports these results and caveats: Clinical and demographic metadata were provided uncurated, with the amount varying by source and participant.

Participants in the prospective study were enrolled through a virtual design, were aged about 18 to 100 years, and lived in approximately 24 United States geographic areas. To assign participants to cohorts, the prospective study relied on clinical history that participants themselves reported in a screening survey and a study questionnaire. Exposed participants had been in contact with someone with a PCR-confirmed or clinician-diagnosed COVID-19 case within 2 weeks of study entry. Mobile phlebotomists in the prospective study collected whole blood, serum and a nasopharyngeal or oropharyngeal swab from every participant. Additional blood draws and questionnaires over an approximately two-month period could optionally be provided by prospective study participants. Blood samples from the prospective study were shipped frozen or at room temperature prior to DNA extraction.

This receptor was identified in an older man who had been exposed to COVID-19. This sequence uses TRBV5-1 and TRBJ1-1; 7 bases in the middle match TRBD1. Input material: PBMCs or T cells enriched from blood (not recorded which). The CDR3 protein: CASSFTPTGTAGEAFF. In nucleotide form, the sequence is TGCGCCAGCAGCTTCACCCCGACCGGGACAGCGGGTGAAGCTTTCTTT.